Listed below are T cell receptor beta chains from one sample, sequenced in a study of control samples from healthy donors and cancer patients. This table comes from immunoSEQ multiplex PCR, and its TCRdb copy is limited to in-frame clones, with some not included. The sample contains approximately 100,000 clones, more than 85% of which appear only once. Sequencing was carried out using PBMCs. These receptors were collected from a man in his 60s with lung cancer. CDR3s include the opening cysteine and the closing phenylalanine or tryptophan. The order of the fields is J gene, V gene, clone size, CDR3 protein. Clone sizes are given selectively: once, few, many, or a class where the clone is expanded.

J: TRBJ1-4
V: TRBV3-1/TRBV3-2
size: few
CDR3: CASSQDSRKLFF

J: TRBJ2-1
V: TRBV5-1
size: .
CDR3: CASSITGSSLYNEQFF

J: TRBJ2-5
V: TRBV5-6
size: .
CDR3: CASSLVASGGALSQETQYF

J: TRBJ1-2
V: TRBV6-5
size: .
CDR3: CASSYDVLNYGYTF

J: TRBJ1-1
V: TRBV6-1
size: .
CDR3: CASSEVGGPEAFF

J: TRBJ2-3
V: TRBV2
size: .
CDR3: CASSEEFGSTDTQYF

J: TRBJ1-3
V: TRBV10-2
size: .
CDR3: CASRNRDRGAGNTIYF

J: TRBJ2-4
V: TRBV11-3
size: .
CDR3: CASSLDLGAGNIQYF

J: TRBJ2-5
V: TRBV5-4
size: few
CDR3: CASSVFAGTGGRETQYF

J: TRBJ1-2
V: TRBV7-2
size: .
CDR3: CASSLRQGAGYTF

J: TRBJ1-3
V: TRBV7-3
size: .
CDR3: CASSPDSGNTIYF

J: TRBJ1-2
V: TRBV7-9
size: .
CDR3: CASSSNAGPPGGYTF

J: TRBJ1-1
V: TRBV21-1
size: .
CDR3: CASSNVQGSQWTEAFF

J: TRBJ1-6
V: TRBV2
size: once
CDR3: CASLADTGFSSPLHF

J: TRBJ2-1
V: TRBV9
size: few
CDR3: CASSVGSGGPYNEQFF

J: TRBJ1-2
V: TRBV7-9
size: once
CDR3: CASSPGFYGYTF

J: TRBJ1-2
V: TRBV21-1
size: .
CDR3: CASSTPGSGNGYTF

J: TRBJ2-3
V: TRBV7-8
size: .
CDR3: CASSPLAGSTDTQYF

J: TRBJ1-2
V: TRBV7-2
size: .
CDR3: CASSAGQRYGYTF

J: TRBJ1-2
V: TRBV3-1/TRBV3-2
size: .
CDR3: CASSVGLYGYTF

J: TRBJ1-2
V: TRBV3-1/TRBV3-2
size: .
CDR3: CASSQWEWSGPPTDYGYTF

J: TRBJ1-2
V: TRBV18
size: .
CDR3: CASSRGIRTDYGYTF

J: TRBJ1-5
V: TRBV5-8
size: .
CDR3: CASSLFSNQPQHF

J: TRBJ1-2
V: TRBV6-5
size: .
CDR3: CASSTSQTGDYGYTF

J: TRBJ1-3
V: TRBV3-1/TRBV3-2
size: once
CDR3: CASSQGVGNTIYF

J: TRBJ1-5
V: TRBV6-5
size: .
CDR3: CASLFRTGRNQPQHF

J: TRBJ1-2
V: TRBV5-1
size: .
CDR3: CASSPDRGNYGYTF

J: TRBJ1-1
V: TRBV3-1/TRBV3-2
size: .
CDR3: CASSQREADTEAFF

J: TRBJ1-6
V: TRBV9
size: .
CDR3: CASSAGVDNSPLHF

J: TRBJ2-5
V: TRBV5-3
size: .
CDR3: CARSLRSSPQETQYF

J: TRBJ1-2
V: TRBV7-2
size: .
CDR3: CASSLRGTAYGYTF

J: TRBJ1-1
V: TRBV18
size: few
CDR3: CASSTRTGKNTEAFF

J: TRBJ1-1
V: TRBV2
size: .
CDR3: CASRRQGNTEAFF

J: TRBJ1-4
V: TRBV6-6
size: .
CDR3: CASSYSDRGLVEKLFF

J: TRBJ2-1
V: TRBV4-1
size: .
CDR3: CASSRRQGTSDNEQFF

J: TRBJ1-2
V: TRBV19
size: once
CDR3: CASSINGNNYGYTF

J: TRBJ2-2
V: TRBV27
size: .
CDR3: CASSPARDPFTGELFF

J: TRBJ2-2
V: TRBV9
size: .
CDR3: CASSAPGGNTGELFF

J: TRBJ1-5
V: TRBV30
size: .
CDR3: CAWGLQDNQPQHF

J: TRBJ2-3
V: TRBV24-1
size: once
CDR3: CATSGVTDTQYF

J: TRBJ1-6
V: TRBV3-1/TRBV3-2
size: .
CDR3: CASSQDRGQGLTPLHF

J: TRBJ2-6
V: TRBV7-9
size: once
CDR3: CASSPGGALANVLTF

J: TRBJ1-2
V: TRBV12-3/TRBV12-4
size: .
CDR3: CASSLSRGGYTF

J: TRBJ1-1
V: TRBV5-1
size: .
CDR3: CASSLEGTMNTEAFF

J: TRBJ2-1
V: TRBV2
size: .
CDR3: CASSVSGGGFVNEQFF

J: TRBJ1-1
V: TRBV6-2/TRBV6-3
size: few
CDR3: CASSYWRGTEAFF

J: TRBJ2-7
V: TRBV9
size: .
CDR3: CASSVGGNAAAYEQYF

J: TRBJ2-1
V: TRBV19
size: once
CDR3: CASSINPSGEQFF

J: TRBJ1-1
V: TRBV5-1
size: .
CDR3: CASSWDSRNTEAFF

J: TRBJ2-7
V: TRBV7-9
size: .
CDR3: CASSSTSVSYEQYF

J: TRBJ1-1
V: TRBV27
size: .
CDR3: CASSPGTVNTEAFF